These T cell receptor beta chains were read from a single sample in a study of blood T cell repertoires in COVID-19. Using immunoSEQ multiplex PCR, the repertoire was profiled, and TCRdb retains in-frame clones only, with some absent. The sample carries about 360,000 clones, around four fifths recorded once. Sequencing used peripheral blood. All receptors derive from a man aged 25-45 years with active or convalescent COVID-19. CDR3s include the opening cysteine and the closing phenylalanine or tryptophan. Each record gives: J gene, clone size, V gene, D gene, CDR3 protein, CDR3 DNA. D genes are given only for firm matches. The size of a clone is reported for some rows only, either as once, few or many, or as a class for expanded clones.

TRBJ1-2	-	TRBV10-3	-	CAISATNYGYTF	TGTGCCATCAGTGCTACTAACTATGGCTACACCTTC
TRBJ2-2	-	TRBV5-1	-	CASRLTGELFF	TGCGCCAGCAGACTTACCGGGGAGCTGTTTTTT
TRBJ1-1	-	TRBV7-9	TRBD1	CASRPTGAGTEAFF	TGTGCCAGCAGGCCCACAGGGGCGGGCACTGAAGCTTTCTTT
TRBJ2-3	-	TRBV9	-	CASNPEGAADTQYF	TGTGCCAGCAACCCGGAGGGGGCCGCAGATACGCAGTATTTT
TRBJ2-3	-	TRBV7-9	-	CASSRDIRDTQYF	TGTGCCAGCAGCCGGGACATTCGAGATACGCAGTATTTT
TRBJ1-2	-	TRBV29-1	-	CSYRDTPDGYTF	TGCAGCTATCGGGACACTCCGGATGGCTACACCTTC
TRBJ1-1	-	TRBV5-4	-	CASSLGGRGTEAFF	TGTGCCAGCAGCTTGGGGGGAAGGGGCACTGAAGCTTTCTTT
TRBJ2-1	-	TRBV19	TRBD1	CASSTILGTGSHNEQFF	TGTGCCAGTAGTACTATCCTCGGGACAGGGAGCCACAATGAGCAGTTCTTC
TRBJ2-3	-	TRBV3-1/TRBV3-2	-	CASSQDRGTDTQYF	TGTGCCAGCAGCCAAGATCGCGGCACAGATACGCAGTATTTT
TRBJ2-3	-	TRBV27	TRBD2	CASSPAGGPDTQYF	TGTGCCAGCAGTCCTGCGGGGGGGCCAGATACGCAGTATTTT
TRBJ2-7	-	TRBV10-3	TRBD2	CAISERGILYEQYF	TGTGCCATCAGCGAGCGGGGGATACTTTACGAGCAGTACTTC
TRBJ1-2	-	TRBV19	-	CASSIVVADGYTF	TGTGCCAGTAGTATAGTGGTGGCGGATGGCTACACCTTC
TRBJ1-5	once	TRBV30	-	CAFAGGLDQPQHF	TGTGCCTTCGCCGGGGGGCTCGATCAGCCCCAGCATTTT
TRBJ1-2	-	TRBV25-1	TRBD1	CASSEWGLDRAEDYGYTF	TGTGCCAGCAGTGAATGGGGTCTGGACAGGGCGGAAGACTATGGCTACACCTTC
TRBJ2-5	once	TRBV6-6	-	CASSYSGGQETQYF	TGTGCCAGCAGTTACAGTGGGGGGCAAGAGACCCAGTACTTC
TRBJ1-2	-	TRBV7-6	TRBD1	CASSSRGRQGIWGYTF	TGTGCCAGCAGCTCCCGAGGGAGACAGGGGATTTGGGGCTACACCTTC
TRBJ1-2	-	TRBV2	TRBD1	CASSSPTGDYGYTF	TGTGCCAGCAGTTCCCCGACAGGGGACTATGGCTACACCTTC
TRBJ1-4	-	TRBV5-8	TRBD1	CASSFPVAGTADRKLFF	TGTGCCAGCAGCTTCCCCGTCGCCGGGACAGCTGACCGAAAACTGTTTTTT
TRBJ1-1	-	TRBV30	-	CAWSDGRAEAFF	TGTGCCTGGAGTGATGGTCGGGCTGAAGCTTTCTTT
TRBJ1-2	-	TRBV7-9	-	CASILTSGHQNGYTF	TGTGCCAGCATTCTTACTTCGGGACACCAAAACGGCTACACCTTC
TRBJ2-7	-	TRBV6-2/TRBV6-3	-	CASSNTGPYEQYF	TGTGCCAGCAGTAATACAGGGCCGTACGAGCAGTACTTC
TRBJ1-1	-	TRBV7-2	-	CASSLAQGIGAEAFF	TGTGCCAGCAGCTTAGCTCAGGGTATAGGGGCTGAAGCTTTCTTT
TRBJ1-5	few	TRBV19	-	CATKPGSYGNQPQHF	TGTGCCACAAAACCCGGGAGTTATGGCAATCAGCCCCAGCATTTT
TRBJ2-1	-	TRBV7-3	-	CASSLDSLSSYNEQFF	TGTGCCAGCAGCTTAGACTCCCTGAGCTCCTACAATGAGCAGTTCTTC
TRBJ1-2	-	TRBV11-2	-	CASSLYGDGGGYTF	TGTGCCAGCAGCCTTTATGGGGACGGGGGTGGCTACACCTTC
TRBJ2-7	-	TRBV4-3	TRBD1	CASSQGTGRSYEQYF	TGCGCCAGCAGCCAAGGGACAGGAAGAAGCTACGAGCAGTACTTC
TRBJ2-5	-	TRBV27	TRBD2	CASSAGTSGVRTQYF	TGTGCCAGCAGTGCGGGGACTAGCGGGGTACGGACCCAGTACTTC